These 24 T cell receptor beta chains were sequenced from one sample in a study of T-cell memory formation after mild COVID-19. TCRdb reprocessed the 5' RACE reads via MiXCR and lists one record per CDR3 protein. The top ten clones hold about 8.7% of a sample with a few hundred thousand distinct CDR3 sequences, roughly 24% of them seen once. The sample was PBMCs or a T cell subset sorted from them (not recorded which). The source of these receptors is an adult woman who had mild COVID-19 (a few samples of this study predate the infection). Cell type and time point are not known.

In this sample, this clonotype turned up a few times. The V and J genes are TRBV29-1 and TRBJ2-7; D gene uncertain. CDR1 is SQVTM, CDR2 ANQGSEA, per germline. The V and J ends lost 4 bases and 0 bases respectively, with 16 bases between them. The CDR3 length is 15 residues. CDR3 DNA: TGCAGCGTTGTAGACCCTAAGAGATACTCCTACGAGCAGTACTTC. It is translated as CSVVDPKRYSYEQYF.

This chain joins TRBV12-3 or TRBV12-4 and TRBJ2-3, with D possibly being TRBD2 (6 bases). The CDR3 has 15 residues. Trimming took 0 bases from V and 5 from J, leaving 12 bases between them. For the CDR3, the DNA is TGTGCCAGCAGTTTAGCGAGCCTAGCGATAGATACGCAGTATTTT. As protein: CASSLASLAIDTQYF.

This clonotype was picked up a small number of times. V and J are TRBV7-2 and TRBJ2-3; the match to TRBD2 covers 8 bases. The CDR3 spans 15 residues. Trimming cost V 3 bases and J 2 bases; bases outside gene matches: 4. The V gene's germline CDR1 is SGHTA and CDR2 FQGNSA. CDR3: CASSFSGINTDTQYF. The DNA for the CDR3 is TGTGCCAGCAGCTTTAGCGGGATTAACACAGATACGCAGTATTTT.

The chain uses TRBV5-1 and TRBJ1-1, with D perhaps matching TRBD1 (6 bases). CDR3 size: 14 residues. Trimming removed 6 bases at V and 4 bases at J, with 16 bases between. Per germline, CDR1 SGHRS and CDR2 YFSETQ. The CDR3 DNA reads TGCGCCAGCACCTCCCTGTCGGGGGCCACTGAAGCTTTCTTT. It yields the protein CASTSLSGATEAFF.

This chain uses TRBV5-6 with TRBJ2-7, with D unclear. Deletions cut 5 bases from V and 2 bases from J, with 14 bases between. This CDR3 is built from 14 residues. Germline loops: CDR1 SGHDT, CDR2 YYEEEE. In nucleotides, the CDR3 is TGTGCCAGCAGTTCCGGATTAGGCGCCTACGAGCAGTACTTC. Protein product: CASSSGLGAYEQYF.

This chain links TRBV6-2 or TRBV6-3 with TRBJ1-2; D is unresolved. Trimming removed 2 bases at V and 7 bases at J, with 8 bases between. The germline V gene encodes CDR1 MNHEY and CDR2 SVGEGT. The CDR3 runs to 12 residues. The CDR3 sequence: CASSYDGSGYTF. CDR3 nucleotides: TGTGCCAGCAGTTACGACGGGTCTGGCTACACCTTC.

In DNA, the CDR3 is TGTGCCAGCAGCCTCCCAGGGTTCTCCTACAATGAGCAGTTCTTC. As protein: CASSLPGFSYNEQFF. This chain uses TRBV7-9 with TRBJ2-1; TRBD1 might be the D (5 bases). V dropped 5 bases and J dropped 0 bases, with 11 bases sitting between them. Per germline, CDR1 SEHNR and CDR2 FQNEAQ (reference sequence). This CDR3 is built from 15 residues. Filled out from reference TRBV7-9 and TRBJ2-1, the complete variable domain reads DTGVSQNPRHKITKRGQNVTFRCDPISEHNRLYWYRQTLGQGPEFLTYFQNEAQLEKSRLLSDRFSAERPKGSFSTLEIQRTEQGDSAMYLCASSLPGFSYNEQFFGPGTRLTVL.

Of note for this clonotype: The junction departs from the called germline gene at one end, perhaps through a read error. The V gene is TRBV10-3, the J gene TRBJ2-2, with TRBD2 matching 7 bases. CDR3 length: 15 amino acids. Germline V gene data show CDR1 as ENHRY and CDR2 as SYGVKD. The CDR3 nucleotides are TGTGCCAGCAGTGAGCGGGGCCGGGACACCGGGGAGCTGTTTTTT. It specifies CASSERGRDTGELFF.

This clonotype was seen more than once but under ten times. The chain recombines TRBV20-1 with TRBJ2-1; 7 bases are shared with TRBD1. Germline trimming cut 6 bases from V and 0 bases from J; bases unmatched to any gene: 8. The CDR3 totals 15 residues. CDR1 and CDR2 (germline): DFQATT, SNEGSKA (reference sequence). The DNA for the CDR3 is TGCAGTGCCCTCGACAGGGAACGCTCCTACAATGAGCAGTTCTTC. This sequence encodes CSALDRERSYNEQFF.

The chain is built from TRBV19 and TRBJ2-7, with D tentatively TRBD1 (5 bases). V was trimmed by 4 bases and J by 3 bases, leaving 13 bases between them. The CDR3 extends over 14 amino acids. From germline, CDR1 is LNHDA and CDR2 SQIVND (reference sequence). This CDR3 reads CASSSNPRDYEQYF. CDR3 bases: TGTGCCAGTAGTAGCAACCCCAGGGACTACGAGCAGTACTTC.

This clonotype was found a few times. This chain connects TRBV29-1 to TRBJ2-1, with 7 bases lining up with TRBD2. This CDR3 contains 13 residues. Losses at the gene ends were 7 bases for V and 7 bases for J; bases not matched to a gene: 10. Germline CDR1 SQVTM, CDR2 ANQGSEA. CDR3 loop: CSASRGGGNEQFF. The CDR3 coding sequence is TGCAGCGCTAGTCGCGGGGGAGGGAATGAGCAGTTCTTC.

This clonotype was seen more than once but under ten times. The CDR3 loop reads CASSLAFRTSGRWAKNIQYF. The CDR3 nucleotides are TGTGCCAGCAGCTTAGCGTTTCGGACTAGCGGGAGATGGGCCAAAAACATTCAGTACTTC. The gene calls are TRBV11-2 and TRBJ2-4, with 13 bases matching TRBD2. CDR1 is SGHAT and CDR2 is FQNNGV in the germline V gene. There are 20 residues in the CDR3. V lost 1 base, J lost 1 base, and 10 bases stayed unmatched.

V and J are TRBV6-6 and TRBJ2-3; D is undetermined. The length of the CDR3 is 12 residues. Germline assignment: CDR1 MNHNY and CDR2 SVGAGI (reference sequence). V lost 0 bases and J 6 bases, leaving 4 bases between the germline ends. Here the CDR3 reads CASSYSWDTQYF. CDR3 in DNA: TGTGCCAGCAGTTACTCTTGGGATACGCAGTATTTT.

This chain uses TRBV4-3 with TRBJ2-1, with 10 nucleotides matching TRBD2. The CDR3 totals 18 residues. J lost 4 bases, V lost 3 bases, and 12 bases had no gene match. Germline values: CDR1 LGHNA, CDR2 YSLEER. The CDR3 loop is CASSQQVGLADLYNEQFF. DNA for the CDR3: TGCGCCAGCAGCCAGCAGGTCGGACTAGCGGACCTTTACAATGAGCAGTTCTTC.

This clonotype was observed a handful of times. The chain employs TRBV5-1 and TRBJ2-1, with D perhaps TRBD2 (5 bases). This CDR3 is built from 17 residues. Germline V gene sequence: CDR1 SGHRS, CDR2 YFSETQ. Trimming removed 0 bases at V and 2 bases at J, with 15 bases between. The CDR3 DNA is TGCGCCAGCAGCTTGGCCGGGATCGGACTGCCCTACAATGAGCAGTTCTTC. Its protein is CASSLAGIGLPYNEQFF.

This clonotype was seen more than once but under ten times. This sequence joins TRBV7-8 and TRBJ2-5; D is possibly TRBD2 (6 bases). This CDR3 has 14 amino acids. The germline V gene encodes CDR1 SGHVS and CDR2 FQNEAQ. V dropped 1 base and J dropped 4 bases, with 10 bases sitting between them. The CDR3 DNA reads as TGTGCCAGCAGCTTAGAGAACGGGGGAGAGACCCAGTACTTC. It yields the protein CASSLENGGETQYF.

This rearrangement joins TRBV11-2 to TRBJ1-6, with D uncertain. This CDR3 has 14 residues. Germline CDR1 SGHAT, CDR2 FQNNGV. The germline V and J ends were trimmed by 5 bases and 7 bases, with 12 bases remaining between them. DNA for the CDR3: TGTGCCAGCAGCGCCCGACATGGGAATTCACCCCTCCACTTT. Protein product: CASSARHGNSPLHF. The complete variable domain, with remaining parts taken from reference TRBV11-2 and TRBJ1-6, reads EAGVAQSPRYKIIEKRQSVAFWCNPISGHATLYWYQQILGQGPKLLIQFQNNGVVDDSQLPKDRFSAERLKGVDSTLKIQPAKLEDSAVYLCASSARHGNSPLHFGNGTRLTVT.

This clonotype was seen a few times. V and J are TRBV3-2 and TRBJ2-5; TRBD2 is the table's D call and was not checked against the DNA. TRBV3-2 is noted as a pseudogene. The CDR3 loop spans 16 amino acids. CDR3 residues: CASSQHSREVGETQYF. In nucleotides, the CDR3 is TGTGCCAGCAGCCAACACTCGCGGGAGGTCGGAGAGACCCAGTACTTC.

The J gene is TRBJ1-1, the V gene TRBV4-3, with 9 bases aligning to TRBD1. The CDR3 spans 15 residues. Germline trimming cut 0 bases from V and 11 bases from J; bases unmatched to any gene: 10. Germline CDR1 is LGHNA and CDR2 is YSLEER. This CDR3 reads CASSQDLRTGAAAFF. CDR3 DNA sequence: TGCGCCAGCAGCCAAGATCTTCGGACAGGGGCGGCTGCTTTCTTT.

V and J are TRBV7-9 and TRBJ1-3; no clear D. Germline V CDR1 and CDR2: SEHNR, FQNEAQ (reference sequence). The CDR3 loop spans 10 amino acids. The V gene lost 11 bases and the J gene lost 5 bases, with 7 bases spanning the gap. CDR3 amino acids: CAEARNTIYF. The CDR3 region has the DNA TGTGCCGAAGCCCGAAACACCATATATTTT.

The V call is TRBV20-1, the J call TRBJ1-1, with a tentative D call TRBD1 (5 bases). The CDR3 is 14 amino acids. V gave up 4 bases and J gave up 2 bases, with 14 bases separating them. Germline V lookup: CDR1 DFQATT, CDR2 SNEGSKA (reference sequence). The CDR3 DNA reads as TGCAGTGCTAAAGACGGACGGACAAACACTGAAGCTTTCTTT. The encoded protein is CSAKDGRTNTEAFF.

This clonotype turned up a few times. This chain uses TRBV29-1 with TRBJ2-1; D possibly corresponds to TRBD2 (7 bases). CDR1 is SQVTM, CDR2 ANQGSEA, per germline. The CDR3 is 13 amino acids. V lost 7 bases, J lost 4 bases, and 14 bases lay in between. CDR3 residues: CSARGGLYNEQFF. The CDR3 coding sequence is TGCAGCGCGAGGGGGGGCTTATACAATGAGCAGTTCTTC.

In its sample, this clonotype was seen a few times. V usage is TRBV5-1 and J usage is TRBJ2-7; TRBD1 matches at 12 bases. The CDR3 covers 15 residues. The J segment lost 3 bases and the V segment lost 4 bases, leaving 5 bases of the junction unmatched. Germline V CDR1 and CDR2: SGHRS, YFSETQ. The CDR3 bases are TGCGCCAGCAGCACGCGGGACAGGGGGCGCTACGAGCAGTACTTC. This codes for CASSTRDRGRYEQYF.

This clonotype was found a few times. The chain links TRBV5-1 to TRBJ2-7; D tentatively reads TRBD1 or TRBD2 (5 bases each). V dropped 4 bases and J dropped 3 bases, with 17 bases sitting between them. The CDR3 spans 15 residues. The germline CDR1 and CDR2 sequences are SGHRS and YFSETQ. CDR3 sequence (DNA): TGCGCCAGCAGCCCACTCGAGGGGAGAGGCTACGAGCAGTACTTC. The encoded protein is CASSPLEGRGYEQYF. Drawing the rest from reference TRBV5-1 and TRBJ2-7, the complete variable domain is KAGVTQTPRYLIKTRGQQVTLSCSPISGHRSVSWYQQTPGQGLQFLFEYFSETQRNKGNFPGRFSGRQFSNSRSEMNVSTLELGDSALYLCASSPLEGRGYEQYFGPGTRLTVT.